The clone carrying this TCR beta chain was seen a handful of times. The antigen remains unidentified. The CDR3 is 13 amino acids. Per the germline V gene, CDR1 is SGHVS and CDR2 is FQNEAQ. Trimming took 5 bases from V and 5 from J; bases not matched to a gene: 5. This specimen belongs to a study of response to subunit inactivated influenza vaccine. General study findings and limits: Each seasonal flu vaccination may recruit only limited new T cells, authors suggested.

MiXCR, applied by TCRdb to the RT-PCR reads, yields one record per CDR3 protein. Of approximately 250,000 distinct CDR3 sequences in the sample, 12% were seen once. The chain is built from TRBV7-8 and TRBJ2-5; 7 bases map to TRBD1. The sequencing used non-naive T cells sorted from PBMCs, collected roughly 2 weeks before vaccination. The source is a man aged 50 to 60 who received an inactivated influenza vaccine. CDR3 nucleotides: TGTGCCAGCAGCGCAGGGACAGACGAGACCCAGTACTTC. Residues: CASSAGTDETQYF. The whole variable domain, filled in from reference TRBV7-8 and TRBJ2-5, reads GAGVSQSPRYKVAKRGQDVALRCDPISGHVSLFWYQQALGQGPEFLTYFQNEAQLDKSGLPSDRFFAERPEGSVSTLKIQRTQQEDSAVYLCASSAGTDETQYFGPGTRLLVL.